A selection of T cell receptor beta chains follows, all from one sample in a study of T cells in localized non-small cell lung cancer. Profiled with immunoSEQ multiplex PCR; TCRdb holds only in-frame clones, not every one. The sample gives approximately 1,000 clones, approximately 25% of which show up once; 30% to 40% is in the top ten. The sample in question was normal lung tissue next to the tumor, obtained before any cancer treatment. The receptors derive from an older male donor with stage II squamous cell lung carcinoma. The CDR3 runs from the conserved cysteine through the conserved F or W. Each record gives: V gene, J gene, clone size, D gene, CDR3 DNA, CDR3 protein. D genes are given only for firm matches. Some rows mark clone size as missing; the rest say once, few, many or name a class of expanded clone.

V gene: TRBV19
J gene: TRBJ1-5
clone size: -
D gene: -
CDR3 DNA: TGTGCCAGTAGCTCCCGGTCGTTGGAGCCCCAGCATTTT
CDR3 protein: CASSSRSLEPQHF

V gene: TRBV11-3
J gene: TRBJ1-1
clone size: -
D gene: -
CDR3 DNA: TGTGCTAGCAGCCGCGGTCATCTGGTCCCTGAAGCTTTCTTT
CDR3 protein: CASSRGHLVPEAFF

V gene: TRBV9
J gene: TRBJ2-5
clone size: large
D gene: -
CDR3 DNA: TGTGCCAGCAGCGTAGATTCAGGGGCGGGAGAGACCCAGTACTTC
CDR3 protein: CASSVDSGAGETQYF

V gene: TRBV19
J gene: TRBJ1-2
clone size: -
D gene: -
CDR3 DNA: TGTGCCAGTAGTTTTGGAGCTCATGGCTACACCTTC
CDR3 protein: CASSFGAHGYTF

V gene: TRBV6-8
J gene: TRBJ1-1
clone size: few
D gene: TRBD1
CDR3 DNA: TGTGCCAGCAGCGCAGGGGGGTCGGGAATGAACACTGAAGCTTTCTTT
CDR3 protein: CASSAGGSGMNTEAFF

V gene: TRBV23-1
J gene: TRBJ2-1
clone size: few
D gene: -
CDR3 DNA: TGCGCCAGCAGCCCTCGGACAATCAATGAGCAGTTCTTC
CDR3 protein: CASSPRTINEQFF

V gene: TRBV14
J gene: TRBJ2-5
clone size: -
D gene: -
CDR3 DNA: TGTGCCAGCAGCCACACAGAGACCCAGTACTTC
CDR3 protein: CASSHTETQYF

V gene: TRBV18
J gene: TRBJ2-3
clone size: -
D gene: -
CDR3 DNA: TGTGCCAGCTCATCTATTGGGACTAGCACAGATACGCAGTATTTT
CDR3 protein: CASSSIGTSTDTQYF

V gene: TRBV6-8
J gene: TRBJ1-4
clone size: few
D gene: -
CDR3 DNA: TGTGCCAGCAGGAACAACGCAGCAACTAATGAAAAACTGTTTTTT
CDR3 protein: CASRNNAATNEKLFF

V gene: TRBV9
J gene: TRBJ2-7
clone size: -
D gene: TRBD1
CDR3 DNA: TGTGCCAGCAGTTCCCAGGGACAGGGGTCTGACGAGCAGTACTTC
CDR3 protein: CASSSQGQGSDEQYF

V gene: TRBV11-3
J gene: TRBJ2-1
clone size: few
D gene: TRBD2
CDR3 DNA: TGTGCCAGCAGCTCCTGGTCTTTCCGGGGGGGCAATGAGCAGTTCTTC
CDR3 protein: CASSSWSFRGGNEQFF

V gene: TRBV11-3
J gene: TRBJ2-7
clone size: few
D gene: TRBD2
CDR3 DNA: TGTGCCAGCAGTCTTCCGGGACTAGCGGAATTCGAGCAGTACTTC
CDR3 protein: CASSLPGLAEFEQYF

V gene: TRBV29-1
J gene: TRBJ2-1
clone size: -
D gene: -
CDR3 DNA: TGCAGCGTTGTAAACTCCTACAATGAGCAGTTCTTC
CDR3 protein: CSVVNSYNEQFF

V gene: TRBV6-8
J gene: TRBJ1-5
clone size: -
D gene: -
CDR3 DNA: TGTGCCAGCAGCCCTATGGGGGCGAGTCAGCCCCAGCATTTT
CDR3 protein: CASSPMGASQPQHF

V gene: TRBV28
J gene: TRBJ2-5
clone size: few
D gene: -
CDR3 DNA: TGTGCCAGCAGTTCTCCAGCACAAGAGACCCAGTACTTC
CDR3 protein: CASSSPAQETQYF

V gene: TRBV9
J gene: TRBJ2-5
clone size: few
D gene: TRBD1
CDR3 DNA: TGTGCCAGCGGGACAGGGGAGGGAACAGAGACCCAGTACTTC
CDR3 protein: CASGTGEGTETQYF

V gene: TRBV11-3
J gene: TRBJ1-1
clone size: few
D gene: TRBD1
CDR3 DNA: TGTGCCAGCAGCCTAGGGTCAGGGGGAGGGGCTGAAGCTTTCTTT
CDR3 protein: CASSLGSGGGAEAFF

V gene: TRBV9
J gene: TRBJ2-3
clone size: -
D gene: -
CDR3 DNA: TGTGCCAGCAGTCGACAGTCAGATACGCAGTATTTT
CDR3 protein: CASSRQSDTQYF

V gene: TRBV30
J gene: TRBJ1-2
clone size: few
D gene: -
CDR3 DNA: TGTGCCTGGACCCGGGATTCTGGTGGCTACACCTTC
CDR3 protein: CAWTRDSGGYTF

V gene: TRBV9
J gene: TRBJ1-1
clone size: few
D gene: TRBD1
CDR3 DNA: TGTGCCAGCACTATTGACAGGGGGCGAGCTTTCTTT
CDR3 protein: CASTIDRGRAFF

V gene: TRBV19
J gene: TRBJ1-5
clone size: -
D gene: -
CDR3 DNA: TGTGCCAGTAGCCTCCCTTTGGGGGATCAGCCCCAGCATTTT
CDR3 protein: CASSLPLGDQPQHF

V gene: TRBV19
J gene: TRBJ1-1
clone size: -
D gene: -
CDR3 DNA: TGTGCCAGTAGTCTCGGACAGATGAACACTGAAGCTTTCTTT
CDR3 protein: CASSLGQMNTEAFF

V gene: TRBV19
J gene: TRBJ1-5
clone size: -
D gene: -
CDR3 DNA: TGTGCCAGTAGCCAAGGACAGAAAAATCAGCCCCAGCATTTT
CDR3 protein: CASSQGQKNQPQHF

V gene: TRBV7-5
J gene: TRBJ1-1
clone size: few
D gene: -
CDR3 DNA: TGTGCCAGCAGCCCCCATAGTCCCGGGACAGGGTGGGACACTGAAGCTTTCTTT
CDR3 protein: CASSPHSPGTGWDTEAFF

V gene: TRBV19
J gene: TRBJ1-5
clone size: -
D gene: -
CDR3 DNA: TGTGCCAGTAGTGCTCAGGGGACCAGGGCGGCCCAGCATTTT
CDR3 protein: CASSAQGTRAAQHF

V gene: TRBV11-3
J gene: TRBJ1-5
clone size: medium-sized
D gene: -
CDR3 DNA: TGTGCCAGCAGCCGTGGGGGGTTTAGCAATCAGCCCCAGCATTTT
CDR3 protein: CASSRGGFSNQPQHF

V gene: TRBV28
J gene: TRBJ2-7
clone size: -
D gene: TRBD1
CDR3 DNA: TGTGCCAGCAGTTCACCGGGACAGGGGGCTCACGAGCAGTACTTC
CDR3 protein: CASSSPGQGAHEQYF

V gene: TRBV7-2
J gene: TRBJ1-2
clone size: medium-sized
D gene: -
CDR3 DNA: TGTGCCAGCAGCCATGGGACCGTTTATGGCTACACCTTC
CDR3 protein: CASSHGTVYGYTF

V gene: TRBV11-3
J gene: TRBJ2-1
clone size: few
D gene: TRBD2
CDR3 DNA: TGTGCCAGCAGCCCCCCGGGACTAGCGGGGGAGAGTGAGCAGTTCTTC
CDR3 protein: CASSPPGLAGESEQFF

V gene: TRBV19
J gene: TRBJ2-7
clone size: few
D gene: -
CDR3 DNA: TGTGCCAGTAGGGGGCTGAACGAGCAGTACTTC
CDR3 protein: CASRGLNEQYF

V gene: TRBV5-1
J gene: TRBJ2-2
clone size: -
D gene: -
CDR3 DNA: TGCGCCAGCAGGATCCAAGTGGGTCCCGGGGAGCTGTTTTTT
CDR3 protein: CASRIQVGPGELFF

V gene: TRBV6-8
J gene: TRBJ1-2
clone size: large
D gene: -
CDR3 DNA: TGTGCCAGCAGTGACTCAGACAGTGAGGACTACACCTTC
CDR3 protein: CASSDSDSEDYTF

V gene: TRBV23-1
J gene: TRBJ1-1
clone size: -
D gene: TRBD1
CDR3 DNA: TGCGCCAGCAGGCTCCCAGGGGGCACTGAAGCTTTCTTT
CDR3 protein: CASRLPGGTEAFF

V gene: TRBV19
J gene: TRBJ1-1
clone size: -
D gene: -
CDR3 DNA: TGTGCCAGTAGTGTAAACTACGGGACCGACACTGAAGCTTTCTTT
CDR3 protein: CASSVNYGTDTEAFF

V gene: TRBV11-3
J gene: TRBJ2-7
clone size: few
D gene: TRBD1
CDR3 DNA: TGTGCCAGCAGCCGGGACAGGGGCACTGACGAGCAGTACTTC
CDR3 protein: CASSRDRGTDEQYF

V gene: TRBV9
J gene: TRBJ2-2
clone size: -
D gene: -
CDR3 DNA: TGTGCCAGCAGCCCCCTCAGGGCCAGGGGGGAGCTGTTTTTT
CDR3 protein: CASSPLRARGELFF

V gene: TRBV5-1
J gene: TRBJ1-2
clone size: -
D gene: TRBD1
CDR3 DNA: TGCGCCAGCAGCCGGGACAGGGACCCATATGGCTACACCTTC
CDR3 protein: CASSRDRDPYGYTF

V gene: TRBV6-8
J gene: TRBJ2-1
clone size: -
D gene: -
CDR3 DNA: TGTGCCAGCAGTGACTCGAGAGCGGCATGGGGAAATGAGCAGTTCTTC
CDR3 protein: CASSDSRAAWGNEQFF

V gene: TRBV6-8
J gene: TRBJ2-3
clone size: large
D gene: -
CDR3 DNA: TGTGCCAGCGGCGTAGACTCTGGCACGCAGTATTTT
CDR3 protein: CASGVDSGTQYF

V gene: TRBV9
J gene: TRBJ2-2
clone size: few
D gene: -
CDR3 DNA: TGTGCCAGCAGCGTAGGTCAGGGCCCCGGGGAGCTGTTTTTT
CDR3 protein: CASSVGQGPGELFF